Below are 29 T cell receptor beta chains sequenced from a single sample in a study of shared clonotypes between healthy human individuals. Naivety among CD8 cells was defined by CD45RO negativity and positive CCR7 selection, thereby excluding terminally differentiated effector memory CD45RA+ cells. The table came from immunoSEQ multiplex PCR; TCRdb's copy has only in-frame clones and leaves some out. This table holds about 2.1 million clones, roughly 91% found once. The sample taken for sequencing was naive CD8+ T cells from PBMCs. The receptors originated from a young man in good health. Some clones in this sample may be carry-over from other donors' samples.

The chain is built from TRBV27 and TRBJ2-7, with 8 bases that match TRBD1. J gave up 6 bases and V 5 bases, and 12 bases lay outside the gene matches. This CDR3 has 15 residues. Germline assignment: CDR1 MNHEY and CDR2 SMNVEV (reference sequence). The CDR3, as DNA: TGTGCCAGCAGTGCCCAAGACAGGGGAGTATTCGAGCAGTACTTC. Encoded protein: CASSAQDRGVFEQYF.

This sequence joins TRBV4-2 and TRBJ2-7; no reliable D call. The CDR3 has 16 residues. V shed 1 base and J shed 2 bases, with 15 bases lying between them. Germline lookup yields CDR1 LGHNA and CDR2 YNFKEQ. The CDR3 spells CASSQVLSRSPYEQYF. The CDR3 DNA reads as TGTGCCAGCAGCCAAGTTTTATCGCGGTCGCCCTACGAGCAGTACTTC.

The J gene is TRBJ2-1, the V gene TRBV6-6, with D possibly being TRBD1 (6 bases). Looked up from germline, CDR1 is MNHNY and CDR2 is SVGAGI (reference sequence). V was clipped by 5 bases and J by 6 bases, with 14 bases between them. The CDR3 is 14 residues long. CDR3 sequence (DNA): TGTGCCAGCAGTGCCAAGGACAGCCTCAATGAGCAGTTCTTC. This codes for CASSAKDSLNEQFF.

The rearrangement joins TRBV27 to TRBJ2-1; maybe TRBD2 (5 bases). CDR3 length equals 17 residues. The V end was cut by 2 bases, the J end by 2 bases, with 16 bases between. The germline V gene encodes CDR1 MNHEY and CDR2 SMNVEV (reference sequence). The CDR3: CASSLIGTGGPYNEQFF. Here the CDR3 DNA reads TGTGCCAGCAGTTTAATAGGTACTGGCGGGCCCTACAATGAGCAGTTCTTC.

This chain links TRBV7-9 with TRBJ1-4; D remains unclear. Germline V CDR1 and CDR2: SEHNR, FQNEAQ (reference sequence). Trimming removed 5 bases from V and 10 bases from J, with 17 bases in between. This CDR3 is 14 amino acids long. The DNA of the CDR3 is TGTGCCAGCAGCGCTGACACCCGAAAGGGAAAACTGTTTTTT. This encodes CASSADTRKGKLFF.

This chain joins TRBV5-6 and TRBJ2-1, with 9 nucleotides matching TRBD1. Germline CDR1 SGHDT, CDR2 YYEEEE. With V trimmed by 2 bases and J by 6 bases, 3 bases remained unmatched. The CDR3 has 14 amino acids. The CDR3 here is CASSLRQGVNEQFF. The CDR3 bases are TGTGCCAGCAGCTTACGACAGGGGGTCAATGAGCAGTTCTTC.

This clone was detected only once. The CDR3 loop is CASSSRDRRTYEQYF. The CDR3 region has the DNA TGTGCCAGCAGTTCCAGGGACAGGCGGACCTACGAGCAGTACTTC. V and J are TRBV27 and TRBJ2-7, with 8 bases identical to TRBD1. Germline CDR1 is MNHEY and CDR2 is SMNVEV (reference sequence). The CDR3 is 15 amino acids. The trim removed 4 bases at V and 2 bases at J, leaving 7 bases unmatched.

V is TRBV29-1 and J is TRBJ2-1, with unresolved D. The CDR3 spans 14 residues. CDR1 SQVTM and CDR2 ANQGSEA come from the germline V gene. V was cut by 2 bases and J by 7 bases, with 15 bases left in between. The chain's CDR3 is CSVESRASHNEQFF. CDR3 sequence (DNA): TGCAGCGTTGAATCACGGGCCTCACATAATGAGCAGTTCTTC.

This chain uses TRBV19 with TRBJ1-1; 8 bases match TRBD1. Germline values: CDR1 LNHDA, CDR2 SQIVND (reference sequence). The CDR3 extends over 15 amino acids. The V segment lost 6 bases and the J segment 5 bases; nucleotides outside the gene matches: 11. The CDR3 nucleotides are TGTGCCAGTAGGACCATGGGGACAGGCCTAACTGAAGCTTTCTTT. This codes for CASRTMGTGLTEAFF.

The genes are TRBV21-1 and TRBJ2-3; the D call TRBD1 from the table was never checked on the DNA. TRBV21-1 is marked as a pseudogene. The CDR3 consists of 17 residues. CDR3 sequence: CASSTSVQTGTTDTQYF. CDR3 in DNA: TGTGCCAGCAGCACTTCGGTTCAGACAGGGACCACAGATACGCAGTATTTT.

The chain has TRBV2 and TRBJ1-5; TRBD1 might be the D (5 bases). V gave up 3 bases and J gave up 2 bases, with 11 bases separating them. The CDR3 extends over 15 amino acids. Per the germline V gene, CDR1 is SNHLY and CDR2 is FYNNEI. The CDR3 sequence: CASSDPGWRNQPQHF. CDR3 DNA sequence: TGTGCCAGCAGTGACCCAGGGTGGCGCAATCAGCCCCAGCATTTT.

The chain combines TRBV4-1 with TRBJ2-7; D may match TRBD1 or TRBD2 (5 bases each). Between the trimmed V and J ends, which lost 4 bases and 0 bases, there was a span of 19 bases. Germline CDR1 reads MGHRA; CDR2 reads YSYEKL. This CDR3 contains 17 residues. The CDR3 spells CASSPLGSSGSSYEQYF. The DNA of the CDR3 is TGCGCCAGCAGCCCCTTGGGATCGTCAGGGAGCTCCTACGAGCAGTACTTC.

The V and J genes are TRBV6-6 and TRBJ1-1; TRBD1 might be the D (5 bases). CDR1 MNHNY and CDR2 SVGAGI come from the germline V gene (reference sequence). The CDR3 loop spans 15 amino acids. The V end was cut by 0 bases, the J end by 4 bases, with 12 bases between. The CDR3 region is CASSYSTGLFTEAFF. The CDR3, as DNA: TGTGCCAGCAGTTACTCGACGGGACTGTTCACTGAAGCTTTCTTT.

This sequence joins TRBV7-6 and TRBJ2-5; tentatively, D is TRBD2 (6 bases). Per germline, CDR1 SGHVS and CDR2 FNYEAQ. The CDR3 covers 15 residues. The V end lost 1 base, the J end lost 2 bases, and 11 bases lay between the germline ends. CDR3: CASSLEMAGQETQYF. The CDR3 DNA sequence: TGTGCCAGCAGCTTAGAGATGGCGGGGCAAGAGACCCAGTACTTC. The full variable domain, with the rest looked up from reference TRBV7-6 and TRBJ2-5, is GAGVSQSPRYKVTKRGQDVALRCDPISGHVSLYWYRQALGQGPEFLTYFNYEAQQDKSGLPNDRFSAERPEGSISTLTIQRTEQRDSAMYRCASSLEMAGQETQYFGPGTRLLVL.

The chain links TRBV9 to TRBJ2-3; TRBD2 is a possible D gene (7 bases). Germline V gene sequence: CDR1 SGDLS, CDR2 YYNGEE. The V end lost 3 bases, the J end lost 7 bases, and 15 bases lay between the germline ends. The CDR3 length is 14 residues. CDR3 coding DNA: TGTGCCAGCAGCGACCCGCGGGGGCTGAATACGCAGTATTTT. Translated: CASSDPRGLNTQYF.

About this clone: Other nucleotide sequences from this sample produce the same CDR3. The chain employs TRBV9 and TRBJ2-7, with 7 bases that match TRBD1. V lost 0 bases to trimming and J lost 0 bases; unmatched junction nucleotides: 3. The CDR3 totals 15 residues. Looked up from germline, CDR1 is SGDLS and CDR2 is YYNGEE. CDR3 nucleotides: TGTGCCAGCAGCGTAGGAGGGGACAGCTCCTACGAGCAGTACTTC. As protein: CASSVGGDSSYEQYF.

This chain links TRBV27 with TRBJ1-1; D gene unclear. This CDR3 comprises 14 residues. Trimming stripped 6 bases from V and 0 bases from J, with 11 bases between. From germline, CDR1 is MNHEY and CDR2 SMNVEV (reference sequence). Here the CDR3 reads CASSPQQLNTEAFF. The CDR3 nucleotides read TGTGCCAGCAGCCCCCAACAGCTGAACACTGAAGCTTTCTTT.

This chain joins TRBV6-6 and TRBJ2-5; D unresolved. Trimming removed 3 bases from V and 5 bases from J, with 7 bases in between. The CDR3 extends over 12 amino acids. The germline V gene encodes CDR1 MNHNY and CDR2 SVGAGI (reference sequence). This CDR3 reads CASSYESETQYF. In DNA form, the CDR3 reads TGTGCCAGCAGTTATGAGAGCGAGACCCAGTACTTC.

V and J are TRBV7-9 and TRBJ2-2; TRBD2 matches 7 bases. Losses at the gene ends were 3 bases for V and 3 bases for J; bases not matched to a gene: 10. The CDR3 runs to 17 residues. Germline CDR1 SEHNR, CDR2 FQNEAQ (reference sequence). As DNA, the CDR3 is TGTGCCAGCAGCTTCGGTTTGGCGGGAGTCGACACCGGGGAGCTGTTTTTT. Protein: CASSFGLAGVDTGELFF.

This clone was picked up one time. Other DNA sequences within the sample encode an identical CDR3. The V and J genes are TRBV28 and TRBJ2-1; possible D gene TRBD2, 5 bases. The V gene lost 2 bases and the J gene lost 4 bases, with 6 bases spanning the gap. The CDR3 length is 13 residues. Germline CDR1 is MDHEN and CDR2 is SYDVKM. The CDR3 nucleotides read TGTGCCAGCAGTTTAGGCGGGTACAATGAGCAGTTCTTC. It is translated as CASSLGGYNEQFF.

As concerns this clone: The sample contains more than one DNA sequence encoding this CDR3. The chain couples TRBV7-9 to TRBJ2-7; no definite D call. V shed 2 bases and J shed 3 bases, with 5 bases lying between them. The CDR3 runs 12 residues. Germline values: CDR1 SEHNR, CDR2 FQNEAQ (reference sequence). The CDR3 nucleotides are TGTGCCAGCAGCTTAATTAGCTACGAGCAGTACTTC. Amino acid sequence: CASSLISYEQYF.

V and J are TRBV7-2 and TRBJ2-7, with D possibly being TRBD1 or TRBD2 (5 bases each). CDR1 and CDR2 (germline): SGHTA, FQGNSA. V lost 5 bases, J lost 6 bases, and 14 bases lay in between. The CDR3 runs 13 residues. CDR3 sequence (DNA): TGTGCCAGCAGCCCCGCGATTGGGGGCGAGCAGTACTTC. This translates into CASSPAIGGEQYF.

This chain connects TRBV6-4 to TRBJ2-1, with a tentative D call TRBD1 (6 bases). The CDR3 runs 15 residues. The germline V gene has CDR1 MRHNA and CDR2 SNTAGT. The ends were cut back, 6 bases at V and 0 bases at J, with 12 bases in the middle. CDR3 coding DNA: TGTGCCAGCAGACCGACAGGTAGCTCCTACAATGAGCAGTTCTTC. Amino acid sequence: CASRPTGSSYNEQFF.

J is TRBJ2-3 and V is TRBV7-2, with D possibly matching TRBD1 (6 bases). The V gene's germline CDR1 is SGHTA and CDR2 FQGNSA. The CDR3 is made up of 15 amino acids. The germline V and J ends were trimmed by 6 bases and 4 bases, with 17 bases remaining between them. CDR3 in DNA: TGTGCCAGCAGTAGGGGCGTTTGGGGGCCAGATACGCAGTATTTT. Translation: CASSRGVWGPDTQYF.

V is TRBV25-1 and J is TRBJ1-1; D ambiguous. V gave up 2 bases and J gave up 5 bases, with 9 bases separating them. Germline CDR1 reads MGHDK; CDR2 reads SYGVNS. CDR3 length: 13 amino acids. CDR3 DNA sequence: TGTGCCAGCAGTGAAGTGGCGGGGACTGAAGCTTTCTTT. It specifies CASSEVAGTEAFF.

The J gene is TRBJ2-3, the V gene TRBV5-4, with TRBD2 identical over 9 bases. The CDR3 has 17 residues. J lost 4 bases, V lost 2 bases, and 11 bases had no gene match. CDR1 SGHNT and CDR2 YYREEE come from the germline V gene (reference sequence). CDR3 loop: CASSFLAGVMGPDTQYF. In nucleotides, the CDR3 is TGTGCCAGCAGCTTTTTAGCGGGAGTGATGGGGCCAGATACGCAGTATTTT.

The CDR3 loop reads CASSLATRAQPYGYTF. The CDR3 bases are TGTGCCAGCAGCCTCGCTACGCGGGCGCAGCCATATGGCTACACCTTC. The chain uses TRBV7-9 and TRBJ1-2, with no clear D. Trimming pared 5 bases from V and 5 bases from J, leaving 21 bases between. This CDR3 has 16 residues. CDR1 is SEHNR, CDR2 FQNEAQ, per germline (reference sequence).

This chain links TRBV2 with TRBJ1-2; no firm D call. Germline values: CDR1 SNHLY, CDR2 FYNNEI. The CDR3 spans 12 residues. V was pared by 9 bases and J by 4 bases, with 12 bases between. The CDR3 protein is CASRWTVYGYTF. DNA for the CDR3: TGTGCCAGTCGTTGGACCGTCTATGGCTACACCTTC.

V is TRBV2 and J is TRBJ2-2; 9 nucleotides line up with TRBD1. Per germline, CDR1 SNHLY and CDR2 FYNNEI. CDR3 length: 12 amino acids. V shed 11 bases and J 5 bases; nucleotides not matched to a gene: 3. The CDR3 DNA reads as TGTGCCGGACAGGGGAGGACCGGGGAGCTGTTTTTT. It encodes CAGQGRTGELFF.